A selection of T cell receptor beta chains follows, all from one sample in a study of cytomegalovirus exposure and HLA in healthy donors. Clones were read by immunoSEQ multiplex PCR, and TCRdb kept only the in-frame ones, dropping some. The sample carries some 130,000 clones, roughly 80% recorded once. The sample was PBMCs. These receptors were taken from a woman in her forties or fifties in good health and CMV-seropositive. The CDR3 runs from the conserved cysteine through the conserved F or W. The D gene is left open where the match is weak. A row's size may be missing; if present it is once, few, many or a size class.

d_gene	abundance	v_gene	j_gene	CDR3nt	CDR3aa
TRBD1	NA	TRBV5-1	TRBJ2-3	TGCGCCAGCAGCATTCAGGGGGCGCGATCAGATACGCAGTATTTT	CASSIQGARSDTQYF
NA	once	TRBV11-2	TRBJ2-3	TGTGCCAGCAGCCCCCCCGGAGGGGATACGCAGTATTTT	CASSPPGGDTQYF
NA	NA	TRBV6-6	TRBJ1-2	TGTGCCAGCAGTTTGGTGGCAGTCTATGGCTACACCTTC	CASSLVAVYGYTF
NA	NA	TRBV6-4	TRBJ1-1	TGTGCCAGCACCTTAGGACTTACACCTGAAGCTTTCTTT	CASTLGLTPEAFF
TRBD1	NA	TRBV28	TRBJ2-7	TGTGCCACCAACATCAACAGGGGTTACGAGCAGTACTTC	CATNINRGYEQYF
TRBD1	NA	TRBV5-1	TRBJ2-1	TGCGCCAGCAGGCTTGGGACAGGGACCTACAATGAGCAGTTCTTC	CASRLGTGTYNEQFF
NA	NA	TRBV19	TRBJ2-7	TGTGCCAGTACAGGCCAGAACTCCTACGAGCAGTACTTC	CASTGQNSYEQYF
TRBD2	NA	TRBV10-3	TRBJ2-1	TGTGCCATCAGTGAGTCAACGGAGCGGGGGGGCAATGAGCAGTTCTTC	CAISESTERGGNEQFF
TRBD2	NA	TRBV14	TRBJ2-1	TGTGCCAGCAGCCTAGCCGGGACTACATACAATGAGCAGTTCTTC	CASSLAGTTYNEQFF
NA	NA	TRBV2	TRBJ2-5	TGTGCCAGCAGCTTTAGGGGCAGGTGGGAGACCCAGTACTTC	CASSFRGRWETQYF
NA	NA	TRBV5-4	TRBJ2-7	TGTGCCAGCAGCTCCTTGGACAACTACGAGCAGTACTTC	CASSSLDNYEQYF
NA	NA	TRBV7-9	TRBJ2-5	TGTGCCAGCAAGGTTAAAGGGGCGGCCCAAGAGACCCAGTACTTC	CASKVKGAAQETQYF
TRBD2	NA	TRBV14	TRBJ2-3	TGTGCCAGCAGCCAGCTAGCGGGGGTAACAGATACGCAGTATTTT	CASSQLAGVTDTQYF
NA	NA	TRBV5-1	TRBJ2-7	TGCGCCAGCAGCTTGGAACGCCACTACGAGCAGTACTTC	CASSLERHYEQYF
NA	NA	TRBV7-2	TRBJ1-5	TGTGCCAGCAGCTCGGGACTTACGCCTCAGCCCCAGCATTTT	CASSSGLTPQPQHF
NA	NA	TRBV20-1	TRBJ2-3	TGCAGTGCTCCTAGCACAGATACGCAGTATTTT	CSAPSTDTQYF
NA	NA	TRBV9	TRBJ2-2	TGTGCCAGCAGAGATGAATTGGACTCGAACACCGGGGAGCTGTTTTTT	CASRDELDSNTGELFF
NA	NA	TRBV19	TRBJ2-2	TGTGCCAGTAGTATGTTAGGGGTGAAGGCCGGGGAGCTGTTTTTT	CASSMLGVKAGELFF
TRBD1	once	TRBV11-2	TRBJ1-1	TGTGCCAGCAGCTGGGACAGAGGGAACACTGAAGCTTTCTTT	CASSWDRGNTEAFF
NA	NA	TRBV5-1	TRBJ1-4	TGCGCCAGCAGCTTGGCCGTTTGGGGCCCGGGCGAAAAACTGTTTTTT	CASSLAVWGPGEKLFF
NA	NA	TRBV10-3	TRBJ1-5	TGTGCCATCAGTGAGTCCGATCAGCCCCAGCATTTT	CAISESDQPQHF
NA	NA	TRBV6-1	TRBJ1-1	TGTGCCAGCAGTGCCGGGGTCATGAACACTGAAGCTTTCTTT	CASSAGVMNTEAFF
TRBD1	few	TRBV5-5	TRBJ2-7	TGTGCCAGCAGCTTTCAGGGGGCCTCCTACGAGCAGTACTTC	CASSFQGASYEQYF
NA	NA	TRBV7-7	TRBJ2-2	TGTGCTAGCAGCTTAAGAGAGAACACCGGGGAGCTGTTTTTT	CASSLRENTGELFF
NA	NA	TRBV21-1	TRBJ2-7	TGTGCCAGCACCACTATAAGCTATAAAAGGACAGGCGATTCCTACGAGCAGTACTTC	CASTTISYKRTGDSYEQYF
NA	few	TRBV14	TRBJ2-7	TGTGCCAGCAGCGCCGACAGGCGCCAGTCTTACGAGCAGTACTTC	CASSADRRQSYEQYF
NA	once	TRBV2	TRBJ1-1	TGTGCCAGCAGGCTCGGGTTGGACACTGAAGCTTTCTTT	CASRLGLDTEAFF
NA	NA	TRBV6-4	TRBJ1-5	TGTGCCAGCAGTGAGACATTCAACCAGCCCCAGCATTTT	CASSETFNQPQHF